Presented here are 31 T cell receptor beta chains from one specimen sequenced in a study of technical replicates of blood from a few donors. The method was immunoSEQ multiplex PCR; TCRdb's version includes in-frame clones alone and lacks a portion of them. The table shows about 82,000 clones, with roughly 93% occurring only once. The sample was T cells isolated from PBMCs. Receptor source: a human donor in good health.

The V and J genes are TRBV10-3 and TRBJ1-5, with D perhaps TRBD1 (5 bases). Trimming removed 2 bases from V and 4 bases from J, with 9 bases in between. CDR3 size: 14 residues. Germline lookup yields CDR1 ENHRY and CDR2 SYGVKD. Here the CDR3 reads CAISEGGANQPQHF. As DNA, the CDR3 is TGTGCCATCAGTGAGGGAGGGGCGAATCAGCCCCAGCATTTT.

The chain carries TRBV10-3 and TRBJ2-1, with 11 bases fitting TRBD1. This CDR3 has 13 amino acids. Germline V gene lookup returns CDR1 ENHRY and CDR2 SYGVKD. Trimming took 6 bases from V and 8 from J; bases not matched to a gene: 3. The CDR3 here is CAISGTGGHEQFF. For the CDR3, the DNA is TGTGCCATCAGCGGGACAGGGGGGCATGAGCAGTTCTTC.

The chain couples TRBV7-2 to TRBJ1-2; a possible D gene is TRBD1 (6 bases). With 1 base removed from V and 4 bases from J, the gap between germline ends came to 7 bases. CDR1 is SGHTA, CDR2 FQGNSA, per germline. CDR3 size: 13 residues. Here the CDR3 reads CASSLGQVYGYTF. The CDR3 DNA follows: TGTGCCAGCAGCTTAGGACAGGTCTATGGCTACACCTTC.

The chain couples TRBV5-6 to TRBJ2-2, with TRBD2 matching over 8 bases. Trimming removed 5 bases from V and 6 bases from J; junction bases left unmatched: 12. CDR3 length: 16 amino acids. From germline, CDR1 is SGHDT and CDR2 YYEEEE. The CDR3 nucleotides are TGTGCCAGCAGGGAGACCGAGCGGGAGCTTCCCGGGGAGCTGTTTTTT. As protein: CASRETERELPGELFF.

This clone was counted a single time. The chain uses TRBV5-6 and TRBJ2-1; no clear D. The CDR3 extends over 12 amino acids. Germline V CDR1 and CDR2: SGHDT, YYEEEE. V lost 4 bases and J 8 bases, leaving 10 bases between the germline ends. Here the CDR3 DNA reads TGTGCCAGCAGCGCCAACGGTCATGAGCAGTTCTTC. Its translation is CASSANGHEQFF.

V usage is TRBV7-2 and J usage is TRBJ2-1, with 8 bases lining up with TRBD1. Germline CDR1 is SGHTA and CDR2 is FQGNSA. Unmatched junction bases numbered 5, after V lost 5 bases and J lost 2 bases. The length of the CDR3 is 15 residues. The CDR3 region is CASSPRQGTYNEQFF. As DNA, the CDR3 is TGTGCCAGCAGCCCCCGACAGGGGACCTACAATGAGCAGTTCTTC.

As DNA, the CDR3 is TGTGCCGCCGACACGACCGGGGAGCTGTTTTTT. This codes for CAADTTGELFF. This chain joins TRBV2 and TRBJ2-2; D is undetermined. CDR1 and CDR2 from the germline V gene are SNHLY and FYNNEI. This CDR3 is 11 amino acids long. Deletions cut 11 bases from V and 5 bases from J, with 9 bases between.

V gene TRBV2 combines with J gene TRBJ1-1; D is possibly TRBD1 (6 bases). In germline, CDR1 is SNHLY, CDR2 FYNNEI. V was pared by 3 bases and J by 7 bases, with 12 bases between. The CDR3 covers 13 residues. The CDR3 protein is CASSESGTHEAFF. CDR3 nucleotides: TGTGCCAGCAGTGAGTCCGGGACACATGAAGCTTTCTTT.

V usage is TRBV9 and J usage is TRBJ2-1; TRBD2 is a possible D gene (5 bases). Germline lookup yields CDR1 SGDLS and CDR2 YYNGEE. The CDR3 is 15 residues long. Trimming shortened V by 4 bases and J by 0 bases, and 11 bases separated the two germline ends. The CDR3 DNA sequence: TGTGCCAGCAGCCCGACGGGAAGCTCCTACAATGAGCAGTTCTTC. Its protein product is CASSPTGSSYNEQFF. Together with reference TRBV9 and TRBJ2-1, the CDR3 gives the full variable domain: DSGVTQTPKHLITATGQRVTLRCSPRSGDLSVYWYQQSLDQGLQFLIQYYNGEERAKGNILERFSAQQFPDLHSELNLSSLELGDSALYFCASSPTGSSYNEQFFGPGTRLTVL.

The chain couples TRBV29-1 to TRBJ2-7; a possible D gene is TRBD1 (5 bases). Germline values: CDR1 SQVTM, CDR2 ANQGSEA. Trimming shortened V by 4 bases and J by 4 bases, and 20 bases separated the two germline ends. The CDR3 extends over 15 amino acids. The CDR3 loop reads CSVGYRPVFQYEQYF. CDR3 bases: TGCAGCGTTGGTTACAGGCCCGTTTTCCAGTACGAGCAGTACTTC.

The chain carries TRBV29-1 and TRBJ1-1, with 7 nucleotides matching TRBD1. CDR1 is SQVTM, CDR2 ANQGSEA, per germline. V lost 6 bases and J lost 5; bases outside the gene matches: 9. The CDR3 contains 13 residues. The chain's CDR3 is CSVKQGLKTEAFF. The CDR3 DNA follows: TGCAGCGTGAAACAGGGGCTAAAGACTGAAGCTTTCTTT.

The rearrangement uses TRBV9 and TRBJ2-7; TRBD1 agrees at 8 bases. Germline V lookup: CDR1 SGDLS, CDR2 YYNGEE. The CDR3 is 14 amino acids. V was clipped by 4 bases and J by 2 bases; unmatched bases: 5. The DNA of the CDR3 is TGTGCCAGCAGCCCTAGGACAGGGCCCTACGAGCAGTACTTC. Protein product: CASSPRTGPYEQYF. Based on the CDR3 plus reference TRBV9 and TRBJ2-7, the full variable domain is DSGVTQTPKHLITATGQRVTLRCSPRSGDLSVYWYQQSLDQGLQFLIQYYNGEERAKGNILERFSAQQFPDLHSELNLSSLELGDSALYFCASSPRTGPYEQYFGPGTRLTVT.

The rearrangement joins TRBV11-3 to TRBJ2-1, with D maybe TRBD1 (6 bases). Germline assignment: CDR1 SGHNT and CDR2 YENEEA. Trimming removed 8 bases at V and 1 base at J, with 12 bases between. The CDR3 spans 14 residues. In nucleotides, the CDR3 is TGTGCCAGCTCTCTCCAGGGGTCCTACAATGAGCAGTTCTTC. This encodes CASSLQGSYNEQFF.

This chain connects TRBV12-5 to TRBJ2-5; the match to TRBD2 covers 7 bases. CDR1 and CDR2 (germline): LGHNT, FRNRAP. This CDR3 contains 15 residues. V trimming: 6 bases; J trimming: 2 bases; junction bases outside the gene matches: 9. The CDR3 nucleotides read TGTGCTAGTGGAGCGGGACTCCCTTCTCAAGAGACCCAGTACTTC. Residues: CASGAGLPSQETQYF.

This clone was recorded only once. V is TRBV5-1 and J is TRBJ2-2; 9 nucleotides agree with TRBD2. This CDR3 contains 19 residues. Trimming at V came to 0 bases and at J to 1 base, leaving 10 bases not matched to a gene. CDR1 SGHRS and CDR2 YFSETQ come from the germline V gene. CDR3 nucleotide sequence: TGCGCCAGCAGCTTGGATTACAGTTGGACTAGCGTGAACACCGGGGAGCTGTTTTTT. It yields the protein CASSLDYSWTSVNTGELFF.

The chain recombines TRBV9 with TRBJ1-4, with D tentatively TRBD1 (5 bases). Trimming removed 4 bases from V and 6 bases from J, with 16 bases in between. The V gene's germline CDR1 is SGDLS and CDR2 YYNGEE. CDR3 length: 15 residues. The CDR3 coding sequence is TGTGCCAGCAGCCCGCCCGGGGGGAACCATGAAAAACTGTTTTTT. Its translation: CASSPPGGNHEKLFF.

V and J are TRBV19 and TRBJ2-1, with 12 nucleotides matching TRBD2. This CDR3 spans 16 amino acids. V lost 6 bases, J lost 7 bases, and 10 bases stayed unmatched. Germline loops: CDR1 LNHDA, CDR2 SQIVND (reference sequence). Here the CDR3 DNA reads TGTGCCAGTAGCCTGGGTACTAGCGGGAGGATGAATGAGCAGTTCTTC. It is translated as CASSLGTSGRMNEQFF.

This clone has just a few counts. The chain employs TRBV5-5 and TRBJ1-5; D call uncertain. CDR3 length equals 15 residues. Germline CDR1 reads SGHKS; CDR2 reads YYEKEE (reference sequence). V was pared by 0 bases and J by 3 bases, with 10 bases between. The CDR3 spells CASSLVWQINQPQHF. The CDR3 nucleotides are TGTGCCAGCAGCTTGGTTTGGCAGATCAATCAGCCCCAGCATTTT.

This chain uses TRBV27 with TRBJ2-7; the match to TRBD1 covers 8 bases. Trimming took 8 bases from V and 3 from J; bases not matched to a gene: 6. CDR3 length: 13 amino acids. Germline CDR1 reads MNHEY; CDR2 reads SMNVEV (reference sequence). The CDR3 here is CASRHRGSYEQYF. The CDR3 bases are TGTGCCAGCCGGCACAGGGGGAGCTACGAGCAGTACTTC.

The chain is built from TRBV5-6 and TRBJ1-2; D unclear. V lost 2 bases and J lost 0, with 5 bases in between. Germline CDR1 reads SGHDT; CDR2 reads YYEEEE. This CDR3 is built from 13 residues. CDR3 DNA: TGTGCCAGCAGCTTCCTAGCTAACTATGGCTACACCTTC. The encoded protein is CASSFLANYGYTF.

This clone was counted once. This chain connects TRBV27 to TRBJ1-5; D gene unclear. Trimming cost V 3 bases and J 1 base, with 4 bases left between them. The CDR3 runs 13 residues. From germline, CDR1 is MNHEY and CDR2 SMNVEV (reference sequence). CDR3: CASSFQSNQPQHF. CDR3 nucleotides: TGTGCCAGCAGTTTTCAAAGCAATCAGCCCCAGCATTTT.

This clone showed up just a few times. The gene calls are TRBV4-1 and TRBJ1-1, with D hard to call. The CDR3 is 13 residues long. Per the germline V gene, CDR1 is MGHRA and CDR2 is YSYEKL. Trimming took 2 bases from V and 10 from J, leaving 14 bases between them. The CDR3 DNA is TGCGCCAGCAGCCAACCCGGGAGCAAGGGAGCTTTCTTT. Its protein product is CASSQPGSKGAFF.

This chain uses TRBV6-5 with TRBJ1-4, with a possible D match to TRBD1 (5 bases). There are 16 residues in the CDR3. Germline V gene lookup returns CDR1 MNHEY and CDR2 SVGAGI. The V and J ends lost 0 bases and 0 bases respectively, with 8 bases between them. The CDR3 bases are TGTGCCAGCAGTTACTCCGGGACTGCAACTAATGAAAAACTGTTTTTT. Its translation is CASSYSGTATNEKLFF.

This chain links TRBV7-2 with TRBJ2-5, with 9 bases that match TRBD2. The ends lost 5 bases at V and 0 bases at J; junction bases unmatched: 4. CDR3 length equals 15 residues. The germline V gene encodes CDR1 SGHTA and CDR2 FQGNSA. The CDR3: CASSRTSGHQETQYF. CDR3 coding DNA: TGTGCCAGCAGCCGAACTAGCGGGCACCAAGAGACCCAGTACTTC. The variable domain in full, completed from reference TRBV7-2 and TRBJ2-5, reads GAGVSQSPSNKVTEKGKDVELRCDPISGHTALYWYRQSLGQGLEFLIYFQGNSAPDKSGLPSDRFSAERTGGSVSTLTIQRTQQEDSAVYLCASSRTSGHQETQYFGPGTRLLVL.

This sequence joins TRBV5-1 and TRBJ1-4; 7 nucleotides line up with TRBD1. V lost 2 bases and J lost 6; bases outside the gene matches: 4. The CDR3 loop spans 14 amino acids. Germline-derived CDR1 and CDR2 are SGHRS and YFSETQ. Here the CDR3 reads CASSFWDRDEKLFF. In nucleotides, the CDR3 is TGCGCCAGCAGCTTCTGGGACAGAGATGAAAAACTGTTTTTT.

The chain employs TRBV5-4 and TRBJ1-2; 8 nucleotides match TRBD1. The CDR3 loop spans 14 amino acids. V trimming: 4 bases; J trimming: 2 bases; junction bases outside the gene matches: 4. Germline assignment: CDR1 SGHNT and CDR2 YYREEE (reference sequence). The CDR3 loop reads CASSPRQGNYGYTF. CDR3 nucleotide sequence: TGTGCCAGCAGCCCGAGACAGGGGAACTATGGCTACACCTTC.

The V gene is TRBV7-6, the J gene TRBJ2-3; 13 bases are a match to TRBD2. The CDR3 extends over 19 amino acids. The V gene's germline CDR1 is SGHVS and CDR2 FNYEAQ. The trim removed 5 bases at V and 3 bases at J, leaving 14 bases unmatched. Here the CDR3 DNA reads TGTGCCAGCAGCCAACCGCCCAGGACTAGCGGGAGTGAGACAGATACGCAGTATTTT. Its translation: CASSQPPRTSGSETDTQYF.

This clone was detected once. The chain recombines TRBV10-3 with TRBJ2-5; 9 bases are a match to TRBD2. The CDR3 totals 16 residues. Looked up from germline, CDR1 is ENHRY and CDR2 is SYGVKD. Unmatched junction bases numbered 12, after V lost 5 bases and J lost 5 bases. This CDR3 is CAISNEETSGSETQYF. Here the CDR3 DNA reads TGTGCCATCAGTAATGAAGAGACTAGCGGATCGGAGACCCAGTACTTC.

The chain links TRBV9 to TRBJ1-1; 11 nucleotides line up with TRBD1. Trimming cost V 3 bases and J 11 bases; bases outside gene matches: 9. The CDR3 loop spans 14 amino acids. CDR1 and CDR2 from the germline V gene are SGDLS and YYNGEE. The CDR3 DNA reads TGTGCCAGCAGCGGGGGACAGGGGGGACTTCGGGCTTTCTTT. Protein sequence: CASSGGQGGLRAFF. The full variable domain, completed using reference TRBV9 and TRBJ1-1, is DSGVTQTPKHLITATGQRVTLRCSPRSGDLSVYWYQQSLDQGLQFLIQYYNGEERAKGNILERFSAQQFPDLHSELNLSSLELGDSALYFCASSGGQGGLRAFFGQGTRLTVV.

V gene TRBV2 combines with J gene TRBJ1-5; TRBD1 matches at 9 bases. V lost 5 bases and J lost 2; bases outside the gene matches: 13. Per the germline V gene, CDR1 is SNHLY and CDR2 is FYNNEI. The CDR3 spans 18 residues. As DNA, the CDR3 is TGTGCCAGCAGTTCCAACTCCGGGACAGGGTTGGGCAATCAGCCCCAGCATTTT. Amino acids: CASSSNSGTGLGNQPQHF.

The chain recombines TRBV9 with TRBJ1-2; 8 bases align to TRBD1. The junction had 4 bases not matched to a gene; V was cut back by 5 bases and J by 7 bases. Germline loops: CDR1 SGDLS, CDR2 YYNGEE. The CDR3 spans 12 residues. CDR3 protein: CASSRTGSGYTF. The CDR3 DNA follows: TGTGCCAGCAGTCGGACAGGGAGTGGCTACACCTTC. The full variable domain, rest sourced from reference TRBV9 and TRBJ1-2, is DSGVTQTPKHLITATGQRVTLRCSPRSGDLSVYWYQQSLDQGLQFLIQYYNGEERAKGNILERFSAQQFPDLHSELNLSSLELGDSALYFCASSRTGSGYTFGSGTRLTVV.